This passage covers 5 T cell receptor beta chains from one sample sequenced in a study of blood T cell repertoires in COVID-19. Using immunoSEQ multiplex PCR, the repertoire was profiled, and TCRdb retains in-frame clones only, with some absent. The top ten clones hold approximately 4.7% of a sample with approximately 300,000 clones, around 90% of them seen once. Sequenced input: PBMCs or T cells enriched from blood (not recorded which). The receptors here all came from a man in his sixties who had recovered from COVID-19.

This chain links TRBV18 with TRBJ2-7; the D gene is possibly TRBD1 (8 bases). V lost 5 bases to trimming and J lost 5 bases, with 19 bases between them. The CDR3 has 15 amino acids. Per germline, CDR1 KGHSH and CDR2 LQKENI. The CDR3 sequence is CASSSNRGGSDEQYF. The CDR3 coding sequence is TGTGCCAGCTCATCGAACAGGGGGGGGTCCGACGAGCAGTACTTC.

The chain joins TRBV11-2 to TRBJ2-5; 9 bases map to TRBD1. CDR1 is SGHAT and CDR2 is FQNNGV in the germline V gene. V was pared by 2 bases and J by 4 bases, with 5 bases of the junction left unmatched. CDR3 length equals 15 residues. The CDR3 coding sequence is TGTGCCAGCAGCTTATACAGGGGGCAAGGAGAGACCCAGTACTTC. The encoded protein is CASSLYRGQGETQYF.

CDR3 sequence (DNA): TGTGCCAGCTCACCTTCAAGCAGTAGACAGGGCGAGCAGTACTTC. It translates to CASSPSSSRQGEQYF. The chain joins TRBV18 to TRBJ2-7; 7 positions match TRBD1. Per the germline V gene, CDR1 is KGHSH and CDR2 is LQKENI. This CDR3 comprises 15 residues. V lost 3 bases to trimming and J lost 6 bases; unmatched junction nucleotides: 11.

The CDR3 here is CASSSSGRVSYEQYF. The CDR3 region has the DNA TGTGCCAGCAGTAGTAGCGGGAGGGTCTCCTACGAGCAGTACTTC. V usage is TRBV28 and J usage is TRBJ2-7, with 11 bases lining up with TRBD2. The V segment lost 5 bases and the J segment 0 bases; nucleotides outside the gene matches: 3. Germline V gene sequence: CDR1 MDHEN, CDR2 SYDVKM. This CDR3 has 15 amino acids.

V gene TRBV4-2 combines with J gene TRBJ2-5; perhaps TRBD1 as D (5 bases). Germline V gives CDR1 LGHNA, CDR2 YNFKEQ. CDR3 length: 15 residues. Trimming cost V 4 bases and J 1 base, with 13 bases left between them. The CDR3, as DNA: TGTGCCAGCAGCCTTAAGTTTGGGGCCCAAGAGACCCAGTACTTC. This gives the protein CASSLKFGAQETQYF.